Below are 25 T cell receptor beta chains sequenced from a single sample in a study of T cell responses to AZD1222 COVID-19 vaccine. Data came from immunoSEQ multiplex PCR; TCRdb stores just in-frame clones and leaves some out. The sample consists of some 100,000 clones, roughly 90% of them appearing once. The sample here was peripheral blood, taken 28 days after the second AZD1222 dose. The receptors come from an adult who received the AZD1222 COVID-19 vaccine.

V and J are TRBV11-2 and TRBJ2-2; perhaps TRBD2 as D (6 bases). Trimming cost V 9 bases and J 5 bases, with 10 bases left between them. The CDR3 has 12 amino acids. Germline V CDR1 and CDR2: SGHAT, FQNNGV. The CDR3 DNA reads as TGTGCCAGTCGGAGGGGAACCGGGGAGCTGTTTTTT. This sequence encodes CASRRGTGELFF.

The chain is built from TRBV29-1 and TRBJ2-7; D call uncertain. Trimming took 4 bases from V and 0 from J, leaving 7 bases between them. In germline, CDR1 is SQVTM, CDR2 ANQGSEA. The CDR3 runs to 12 residues. The chain's CDR3 is CSVVGSSYEQYF. The CDR3 region has the DNA TGCAGCGTTGTGGGCAGCTCCTACGAGCAGTACTTC.

The gene calls are TRBV11-3 and TRBJ2-1, with D perhaps matching TRBD2 (7 bases). The germline V gene encodes CDR1 SGHNT and CDR2 YENEEA. CDR3 length equals 16 residues. V lost 5 bases, J lost 2 bases, and 16 bases lay in between. Here the CDR3 reads CASSPWEGGTYNEQFF. The CDR3 coding sequence is TGTGCCAGCAGCCCGTGGGAGGGGGGAACCTACAATGAGCAGTTCTTC.

The chain carries TRBV5-5 and TRBJ1-5; D not certain. The V gene lost 0 bases and the J gene lost 1 base, with 5 bases spanning the gap. This CDR3 has 14 amino acids. Germline V gene sequence: CDR1 SGHKS, CDR2 YYEKEE (reference sequence). This CDR3 is CASSLAYSNQPQHF. DNA for the CDR3: TGTGCCAGCAGCTTGGCTTACAGCAATCAGCCCCAGCATTTT.

This clone appeared a few times. The chain employs TRBV5-1 and TRBJ2-1, with D possibly matching TRBD2 (6 bases). The CDR3 length is 13 residues. With 0 bases removed from V and 9 bases from J, the gap between germline ends came to 10 bases. Germline loops: CDR1 SGHRS, CDR2 YFSETQ. The CDR3 DNA follows: TGCGCCAGCAGCTTGGCCGGGAGCAGTGAGCAGTTCTTC. This encodes CASSLAGSSEQFF.

The chain recombines TRBV4-1 with TRBJ1-1; maybe TRBD1 (5 bases). Per germline, CDR1 MGHRA and CDR2 YSYEKL. The V end lost 1 base, the J end lost 1 base, and 10 bases lay between the germline ends. CDR3 length: 15 residues. CDR3 DNA sequence: TGCGCCAGCAGCCAAGTGGTCCAGGGGAACACTGAAGCTTTCTTT. Its protein is CASSQVVQGNTEAFF.

The J gene is TRBJ1-6, the V gene TRBV19, with D hard to call. V was clipped by 7 bases and J by 6 bases, with 10 bases between them. The germline CDR1 and CDR2 sequences are LNHDA and SQIVND (reference sequence). The CDR3 length is 13 residues. The CDR3 loop reads CASMEFSNSPLHF. As DNA, the CDR3 is TGTGCCAGTATGGAATTTTCTAATTCACCCCTCCACTTT.

The chain combines TRBV28 with TRBJ2-5; possibly TRBD2 for D (5 bases). Germline V CDR1 and CDR2: MDHEN, SYDVKM. This CDR3 is 15 amino acids long. Trimming took 4 bases from V and 4 from J, leaving 16 bases between them. CDR3 sequence (DNA): TGTGCCAGCAGTTCGAGAAGGTCTGAGGGAGAGACCCAGTACTTC. Translating gives CASSSRRSEGETQYF.

The rearrangement links TRBV7-9 to TRBJ2-1; 7 bases fit TRBD1. Unmatched junction bases numbered 10, after V lost 4 bases and J lost 7 bases. Germline loops: CDR1 SEHNR, CDR2 FQNEAQ (reference sequence). The CDR3 is 15 residues long. CDR3 nucleotide sequence: TGTGCCAGCAGCTATAGGGGGCCCCCTGATAATGAGCAGTTCTTC. The encoded protein is CASSYRGPPDNEQFF. The whole variable domain, filled in from reference TRBV7-9 and TRBJ2-1, reads DTGVSQNPRHKITKRGQNVTFRCDPISEHNRLYWYRQTLGQGPEFLTYFQNEAQLEKSRLLSDRFSAERPKGSFSTLEIQRTEQGDSAMYLCASSYRGPPDNEQFFGPGTRLTVL.

The chain combines TRBV10-3 with TRBJ1-4, with 9 bases lining up with TRBD1. Germline V CDR1 and CDR2: ENHRY, SYGVKD. V lost 6 bases, J lost 7 bases, and 9 bases stayed unmatched. The length of the CDR3 is 15 residues. In DNA form, the CDR3 reads TGTGCCATCAGCCAGGGGACAGGGAGGGGTGAAAAACTGTTTTTT. Translation gives CAISQGTGRGEKLFF.

The chain recombines TRBV4-1 with TRBJ2-1, with D possibly being TRBD2 (5 bases). The CDR3 contains 15 residues. Trimming shortened V by 4 bases and J by 8 bases, and 18 bases separated the two germline ends. Germline-derived CDR1 and CDR2 are MGHRA and YSYEKL. The CDR3, as DNA: TGCGCCAGCAGCCCGACTGAGCGTGGACTCGATGAGCAGTTCTTC. Translation gives CASSPTERGLDEQFF.

The V and J genes are TRBV7-2 and TRBJ1-2; a weak D match, TRBD1 (5 bases). Trimming took off 3 bases at V and 5 bases at J, with 22 bases between the two ends. Germline assignment: CDR1 SGHTA and CDR2 FQGNSA. The CDR3 covers 17 residues. The CDR3 loop reads CASSFRSGGQIGYGYTF. The DNA of the CDR3 is TGTGCCAGCAGCTTTCGCTCGGGGGGTCAGATAGGTTATGGCTACACCTTC.

V is TRBV12-3 or TRBV12-4 and J is TRBJ2-2; D gene unclear. This CDR3 is built from 13 residues. V lost 10 bases and J 1 base, leaving 10 bases between the germline ends. Here the CDR3 DNA reads TGTGCCATCATAGAGGTGAACACCGGGGAGCTGTTTTTT. As protein: CAIIEVNTGELFF.

The chain has TRBV11-2 and TRBJ2-1; 7 bases fit TRBD1. The germline V gene has CDR1 SGHAT and CDR2 FQNNGV. J gave up 2 bases and V 5 bases, and 12 bases lay outside the gene matches. The CDR3 has 17 residues. The CDR3 here is CASSTYYGDRAYNEQFF. The CDR3 bases are TGTGCCAGCAGCACGTACTACGGGGACAGAGCCTACAATGAGCAGTTCTTC.

The chain couples TRBV5-4 to TRBJ1-1; unclear D gene. CDR3 length: 14 amino acids. Germline CDR1 SGHNT, CDR2 YYREEE (reference sequence). The V and J ends lost 3 bases and 4 bases respectively, with 13 bases between them. As DNA, the CDR3 is TGTGCCAGCAGCTCATCGGATCGCGGCACTGAAGCTTTCTTT. Protein: CASSSSDRGTEAFF.

The V gene is TRBV6-5, the J gene TRBJ2-7, with 9 positions matching TRBD1. Germline-derived CDR1 and CDR2 are MNHEY and SVGAGI. V dropped 5 bases and J dropped 3; count of bases not matched to a gene: 8. The length of the CDR3 is 15 residues. As DNA, the CDR3 is TGTGCCAGCAGTCCTCGGACAGGGGTGGGCTACGAGCAGTACTTC. The encoded protein is CASSPRTGVGYEQYF.

V gene TRBV18 combines with J gene TRBJ2-3, with a weak D call TRBD2 (5 bases). Germline CDR1 is KGHSH and CDR2 is LQKENI. V lost 3 bases and J 5 bases, leaving 18 bases between the germline ends. CDR3 length equals 16 residues. The CDR3 here is CASSPERNSGGDTQYF. The CDR3 nucleotides are TGTGCCAGCTCACCGGAGCGGAACAGTGGTGGAGATACGCAGTATTTT. The complete variable domain, with remaining parts taken from reference TRBV18 and TRBJ2-3, reads NAGVMQNPRHLVRRRGQEARLRCSPMKGHSHVYWYRQLPEEGLKFMVYLQKENIIDESGMPKERFSAEFPKEGPSILRIQQVVRGDSAAYFCASSPERNSGGDTQYFGPGTRLTVL.

J is TRBJ1-2 and V is TRBV12-5, with D possibly matching TRBD1 (6 bases). Germline CDR1 reads LGHNT; CDR2 reads FRNRAP. The CDR3 runs to 18 residues. V was clipped by 0 bases and J by 5 bases, with 22 bases between them. CDR3 sequence (DNA): TGTGCTAGTGGTTTGGTATCGGACACGGAGGGGGTTCTGTATGGCTACACCTTC. Residues: CASGLVSDTEGVLYGYTF.

V usage is TRBV7-2 and J usage is TRBJ1-4; 7 bases agree with TRBD1. The CDR3 is 17 amino acids. CDR1 and CDR2 (germline): SGHTA, FQGNSA. After removal of 5 bases from V and 0 bases from J, the junction contained 9 bases not matched to a gene. The CDR3 sequence: CASSLQGRLATNEKLFF. The CDR3 coding sequence is TGTGCCAGCAGCCTACAGGGGCGACTGGCAACTAATGAAAAACTGTTTTTT.

This clone was detected only once. V gene TRBV4-3 combines with J gene TRBJ2-7, with 7 bases identical to TRBD2. The germline V gene has CDR1 LGHNA and CDR2 YSLEER. The length of the CDR3 is 18 residues. Trimming cost V 0 bases and J 1 base; bases outside gene matches: 12. The DNA of the CDR3 is TGCGCCAGCAGCCAAGATGGTGGGTCCGGGACTAAGTCCTACGAGCAGTACTTC. Translated: CASSQDGGSGTKSYEQYF.

The table lists this clone with a count of one. This sequence joins TRBV27 and TRBJ1-2, with unresolved D. Germline values: CDR1 MNHEY, CDR2 SMNVEV (reference sequence). The CDR3 has 13 amino acids. Trimming shortened V by 3 bases and J by 7 bases, and 12 bases separated the two germline ends. CDR3 bases: TGTGCCAGCAGTTTGAGCGGGCTTGGTGGCTACACCTTC. Translating gives CASSLSGLGGYTF.

The table lists this clone with a few counts. J is TRBJ1-6 and V is TRBV6-5; tentative D call: TRBD1 (5 bases). The germline CDR1 and CDR2 sequences are MNHEY and SVGAGI. This CDR3 region has 13 residues. V was cut by 4 bases and J by 8 bases, with 9 bases left in between. CDR3 in DNA: TGTGCCAGCAGTTTCTTACAGGATTCACCCCTCCACTTT. It codes for CASSFLQDSPLHF.

The gene calls are TRBV9 and TRBJ2-7, with 8 bases fitting TRBD1. The CDR3 consists of 16 residues. Germline values: CDR1 SGDLS, CDR2 YYNGEE. Trimming at V came to 3 bases and at J to 0 bases, leaving 8 bases not matched to a gene. CDR3 DNA: TGTGCCAGCAGCGGCGCAGGGGGCTCAAGCTCCTACGAGCAGTACTTC. Translated: CASSGAGGSSSYEQYF.

The CDR3 reads CAAGRGTDTQYF. CDR3 nucleotide sequence: TGTGCCGCGGGGAGGGGCACAGATACGCAGTATTTT. The V call is TRBV6-1, the J call TRBJ2-3, with TRBD2 matching 7 bases. V trimming: 11 bases; J trimming: 1 base; junction bases outside the gene matches: 3. Germline CDR1 and CDR2: MNHNS and SASEGT. The CDR3 consists of 12 residues.

The chain links TRBV5-4 to TRBJ2-2, with D possibly matching TRBD1 (6 bases). CDR3 size: 15 residues. Trimming took 2 bases from V and 2 from J, leaving 10 bases between them. The germline V gene has CDR1 SGHNT and CDR2 YYREEE (reference sequence). DNA of the CDR3: TGTGCCAGCAGCTTTGGGGGCGGTAACACCGGGGAGCTGTTTTTT. It yields the protein CASSFGGGNTGELFF.